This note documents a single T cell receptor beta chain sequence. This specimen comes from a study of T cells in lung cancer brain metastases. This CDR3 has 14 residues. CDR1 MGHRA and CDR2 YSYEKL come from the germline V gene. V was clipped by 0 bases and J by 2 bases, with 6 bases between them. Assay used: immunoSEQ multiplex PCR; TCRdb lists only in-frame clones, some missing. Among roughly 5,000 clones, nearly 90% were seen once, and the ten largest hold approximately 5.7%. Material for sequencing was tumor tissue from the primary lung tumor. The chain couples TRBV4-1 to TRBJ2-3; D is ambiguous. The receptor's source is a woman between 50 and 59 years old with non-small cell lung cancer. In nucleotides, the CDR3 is TGCGCCAGCAGCCAAGATACTAACACAGATACGCAGTATTTT. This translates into CASSQDTNTDTQYF.